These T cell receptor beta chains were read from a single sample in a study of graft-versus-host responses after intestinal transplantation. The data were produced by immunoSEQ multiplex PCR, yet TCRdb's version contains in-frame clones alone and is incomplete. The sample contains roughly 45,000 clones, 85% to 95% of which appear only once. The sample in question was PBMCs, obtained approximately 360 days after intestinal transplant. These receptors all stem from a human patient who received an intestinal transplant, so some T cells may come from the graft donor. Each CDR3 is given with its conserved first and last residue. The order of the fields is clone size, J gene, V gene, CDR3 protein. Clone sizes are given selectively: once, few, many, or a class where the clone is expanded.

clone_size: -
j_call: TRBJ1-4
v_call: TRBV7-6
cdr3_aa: CASSLGRGRLYNEKLFF

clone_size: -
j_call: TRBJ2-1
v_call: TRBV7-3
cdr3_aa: CASSPTSGGNEQFF

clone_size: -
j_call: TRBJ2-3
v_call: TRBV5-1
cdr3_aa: CASSPRLAGDTDTQYF

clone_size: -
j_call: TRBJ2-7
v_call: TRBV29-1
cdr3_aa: CSVKLLASYEQYF

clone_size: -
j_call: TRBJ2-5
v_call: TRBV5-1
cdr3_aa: CASSLGTTQETQYF

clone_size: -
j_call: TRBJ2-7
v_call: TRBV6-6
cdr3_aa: CASSYSTAGSYEQYF

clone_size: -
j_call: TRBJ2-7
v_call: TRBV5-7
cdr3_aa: CASSLPGHYEQYF

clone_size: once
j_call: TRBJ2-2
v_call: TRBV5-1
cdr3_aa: CASSSVPGQGAGTGELFF

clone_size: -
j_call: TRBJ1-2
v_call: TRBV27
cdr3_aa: CASSQGPVGGYTF

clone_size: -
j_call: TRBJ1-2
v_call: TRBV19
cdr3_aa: CASSPSLNLYTF

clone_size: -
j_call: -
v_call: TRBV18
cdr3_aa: CASSETNRGGYEQYF